Presented here are 31 T cell receptor beta chains from one specimen sequenced in a study of cytomegalovirus exposure and HLA in healthy donors. The PCR had 60 Vbeta and 13 Jbeta primers. Clones were sequenced by immunoSEQ multiplex PCR, and TCRdb holds only the in-frame ones, with some missing. The profile shows around 140,000 clones, 60% to 85% of them singletons. The sequencing sample was made of PBMCs. These receptors originate from a man between 40 and 49 years old in good health and CMV-seronegative.

The rearrangement links TRBV7-2 to TRBJ2-3; maybe TRBD2 (6 bases). The V gene lost 1 base and the J gene lost 2 bases, with 13 bases spanning the gap. Germline loops: CDR1 SGHTA, CDR2 FQGNSA. The CDR3 extends over 16 amino acids. CDR3 nucleotide sequence: TGTGCCAGCAGCTTAGTGGAGGGAGTCTACACAGATACGCAGTATTTT. This codes for CASSLVEGVYTDTQYF.

This chain joins TRBV2 and TRBJ1-1; D gene uncertain. CDR3 length equals 14 residues. Trimming left V 1 base short and J 1 base short, with 7 bases between. From germline, CDR1 is SNHLY and CDR2 FYNNEI. CDR3 protein: CASSEEAGNTEAFF. For the CDR3, the DNA is TGTGCCAGCAGTGAAGAGGCGGGGAACACTGAAGCTTTCTTT. The whole variable domain, filled in from reference TRBV2 and TRBJ1-1, reads EPEVTQTPSHQVTQMGQEVILRCVPISNHLYFYWYRQILGQKVEFLVSFYNNEISEKSEIFDDQFSVERPDGSNFTLKIRSTKLEDSAMYFCASSEEAGNTEAFFGQGTRLTVV.

Here the CDR3 DNA reads TGTGCCTGGAGTCCAGCGGGTTCGCAGTATTTT. Translating gives CAWSPAGSQYF. The chain carries TRBV30 and TRBJ2-3, with D possibly being TRBD2 (6 bases). The V gene's germline CDR1 is GTSNPN and CDR2 SVGIG (reference sequence). The V end was cut by 2 bases, the J end by 10 bases, with 10 bases between. CDR3 length: 11 residues.

The chain couples TRBV4-3 to TRBJ1-4; tentative D call: TRBD1 (5 bases). The CDR3 runs 13 residues. The germline gives CDR1 LGHNA, CDR2 YSLEER. The V end lost 0 bases, the J end lost 10 bases, and 9 bases lay between the germline ends. CDR3 nucleotides: TGCGCCAGCAGCCAAGATCAGGGAGGAAAACTGTTTTTT. It yields the protein CASSQDQGGKLFF.

The rearrangement uses TRBV7-8 and TRBJ2-7, with 9 positions matching TRBD1. The CDR3 covers 15 residues. Per germline, CDR1 SGHVS and CDR2 FQNEAQ. V lost 1 base and J lost 7; bases outside the gene matches: 8. CDR3 nucleotides: TGTGCCAGCAGCTTAGGGGGGACAGGGTCGGGGGAGCAGTACTTC. This translates into CASSLGGTGSGEQYF.

V gene TRBV4-1 combines with J gene TRBJ2-7, with TRBD2 matching over 7 bases. The CDR3 has 13 amino acids. V lost 6 bases, J lost 4 bases, and 6 bases stayed unmatched. The germline gives CDR1 MGHRA, CDR2 YSYEKL. The CDR3 DNA reads as TGCGCCAGCAGTCATGGCGGGAGATACGAGCAGTACTTC. Its translation: CASSHGGRYEQYF.

For this clone: The same CDR3 is also encoded by other DNA sequences in this sample. The chain couples TRBV6-5 to TRBJ1-2; 10 bases line up with TRBD1. V lost 6 bases to trimming and J lost 6 bases; unmatched junction nucleotides: 4. The CDR3 has 13 amino acids. Looked up from germline, CDR1 is MNHEY and CDR2 is SVGAGI. Here the CDR3 reads CASSSTGGNGYTF. The CDR3 region has the DNA TGTGCCAGCAGCTCGACAGGGGGCAATGGCTACACCTTC.

The chain has TRBV6-5 and TRBJ1-2; 9 bases fit TRBD1. Germline V gene data show CDR1 as MNHEY and CDR2 as SVGAGI. V gave up 4 bases and J gave up 6 bases; unmatched junction bases: 6. This CDR3 spans 14 amino acids. The CDR3 sequence is CASSWKTGGNGYTF. The DNA for the CDR3 is TGTGCCAGCAGTTGGAAGACAGGGGGGAATGGCTACACCTTC.

The chain carries TRBV7-2 and TRBJ1-4; D is possibly TRBD1 (5 bases). Trimming left V 1 base short and J 4 bases short, with 19 bases between. Germline CDR1 and CDR2: SGHTA and FQGNSA. This CDR3 has 18 amino acids. CDR3 nucleotide sequence: TGTGCCAGCAGCTTAGAAGGCCCTGACAGAATTAATAATGAAAAACTGTTTTTT. Residues: CASSLEGPDRINNEKLFF.

Comment on this clone: The junction shows a germline mismatch at one end, possibly a read error. This chain connects TRBV4-2 to TRBJ2-2; 12 positions agree with TRBD2. The CDR3 spans 14 residues. Germline V gives CDR1 LGHNA, CDR2 YNFKEQ. The CDR3 DNA reads TGTGCCAGCAGCCAATCTAGCGGGGGGGCCGATGGCCTTTTT. Protein product: CASSQSSGGADGLF.

V is TRBV10-3 and J is TRBJ2-5; the match to TRBD2 covers 9 bases. The CDR3 consists of 16 residues. With V trimmed by 10 bases and J by 0 bases, 12 bases remained unmatched. From germline, CDR1 is ENHRY and CDR2 SYGVKD. CDR3 sequence: CATASEASGNQETQYF. In DNA, the CDR3 is TGTGCCACCGCGTCTGAAGCTAGCGGGAACCAAGAGACCCAGTACTTC.

In its sample, this clone was seen a few times. The chain uses TRBV19 and TRBJ2-5; D possibly corresponds to TRBD1 (6 bases). The germline V gene has CDR1 LNHDA and CDR2 SQIVND (reference sequence). Trimming cost V 5 bases and J 4 bases, with 11 bases left between them. This CDR3 is built from 13 residues. The CDR3, as DNA: TGTGCCAGTAGTTTTGTGGGGGCAGAGACCCAGTACTTC. It encodes CASSFVGAETQYF.

The chain couples TRBV10-3 to TRBJ1-1, with D perhaps matching TRBD1 (5 bases). Trimming removed 0 bases from V and 3 bases from J, with 11 bases in between. There are 15 residues in the CDR3. Germline loops: CDR1 ENHRY, CDR2 SYGVKD. CDR3 loop: CAISESLGPDTEAFF. The CDR3 DNA follows: TGTGCCATCAGTGAGTCATTGGGGCCGGACACTGAAGCTTTCTTT.

This clone was detected once. This chain uses TRBV7-8 with TRBJ2-7; tentative D call: TRBD2 (5 bases). The CDR3 sequence is 15 residues long. V gave up 1 base and J gave up 2 bases, with 12 bases separating them. Germline V gives CDR1 SGHVS, CDR2 FQNEAQ. CDR3 nucleotides: TGTGCCAGCAGCTTAGGGGTCCAGACTACCTACGAGCAGTACTTC. Translated: CASSLGVQTTYEQYF.

V gene TRBV7-2 combines with J gene TRBJ2-5, with a tentative D call TRBD1 (7 bases). Trimming took off 5 bases at V and 4 bases at J, with 17 bases between the two ends. This CDR3 is 15 amino acids long. Germline assignment: CDR1 SGHTA and CDR2 FQGNSA. The CDR3 nucleotides read TGTGCCAGCAGCGGGGGGACAGCGACCCGAGAGACCCAGTACTTC. It encodes CASSGGTATRETQYF.

In this sample, this clone turned up a few times. This chain connects TRBV4-2 to TRBJ2-7, with TRBD2 matching 14 bases. Germline loops: CDR1 LGHNA, CDR2 YNFKEQ. The trim removed 3 bases at V and 5 bases at J, leaving 3 bases unmatched. This CDR3 contains 15 residues. The CDR3 nucleotides are TGTGCCAGCAGCCAGACTAGCGGGGGGGCCGACGAGCAGTACTTC. Residues: CASSQTSGGADEQYF.

This chain uses TRBV7-8 with TRBJ2-5, with 15 nucleotides matching TRBD2. Unmatched junction bases numbered 11, after V lost 1 base and J lost 2 bases. The CDR3 contains 20 residues. In germline, CDR1 is SGHVS, CDR2 FQNEAQ. In DNA, the CDR3 is TGTGCCAGCAGCTTAGAGCCTCGAGGACTAGCGGGGGGGAATCAAGAGACCCAGTACTTC. This translates into CASSLEPRGLAGGNQETQYF. The variable domain in full, with the rest retrieved from reference TRBV7-8 and TRBJ2-5, is GAGVSQSPRYKVAKRGQDVALRCDPISGHVSLFWYQQALGQGPEFLTYFQNEAQLDKSGLPSDRFFAERPEGSVSTLKIQRTQQEDSAVYLCASSLEPRGLAGGNQETQYFGPGTRLLVL.

The V call is TRBV7-9, the J call TRBJ2-7, with 10 positions matching TRBD1. The CDR3 loop spans 14 amino acids. J lost 5 bases, V lost 5 bases, and 6 bases had no gene match. CDR1 SEHNR and CDR2 FQNEAQ come from the germline V gene (reference sequence). This CDR3 is CASSQPTGGNEQYF. CDR3 in DNA: TGTGCCAGCAGCCAGCCGACAGGGGGCAACGAGCAGTACTTC.

The chain uses TRBV5-5 and TRBJ2-7; D possibly corresponds to TRBD2 (6 bases). Per germline, CDR1 SGHKS and CDR2 YYEKEE (reference sequence). V lost 3 bases, J lost 4 bases, and 20 bases lay in between. The CDR3 contains 16 residues. CDR3 bases: TGTGCCAGCAGCTGGGACTTACAAGCCAGGATTTACGAGCAGTACTTC. It codes for CASSWDLQARIYEQYF.

This clone was counted once. The chain couples TRBV7-3 to TRBJ2-1; 12 bases are a match to TRBD2. Germline assignment: CDR1 SGHTA and CDR2 FQGTGA. The length of the CDR3 is 16 residues. V shed 5 bases, J shed 4 bases, and the junction held 6 bases outside the gene matches. As DNA, the CDR3 is TGTGCCAGCAGCCCGCTAACTAGCGGGGGGTACAATGAGCAGTTCTTC. This translates into CASSPLTSGGYNEQFF.

This clone was counted between two and nine times. This sequence joins TRBV28 and TRBJ2-2; 14 nucleotides align to TRBD2. From germline, CDR1 is MDHEN and CDR2 SYDVKM. J was trimmed by 6 bases and V by 3 bases; bases with no gene match: 6. This CDR3 spans 17 amino acids. CDR3 in DNA: TGTGCCAGCAGTTTTTGGAGACTAGCGGGGGGGCCCGGGGAGCTGTTTTTT. Protein: CASSFWRLAGGPGELFF.

The rearrangement joins TRBV7-9 to TRBJ2-1; 7 nucleotides line up with TRBD1. In germline, CDR1 is SEHNR, CDR2 FQNEAQ (reference sequence). J was trimmed by 8 bases and V by 5 bases; bases with no gene match: 18. The CDR3 consists of 17 residues. The CDR3 nucleotides read TGTGCCAGCAGCGGTAACGACGGTAGGGGGCCTATTTATGAGCAGTTCTTC. It specifies CASSGNDGRGPIYEQFF. Full variable domain (rest looked up from reference TRBV7-9 and TRBJ2-1): DTGVSQNPRHKITKRGQNVTFRCDPISEHNRLYWYRQTLGQGPEFLTYFQNEAQLEKSRLLSDRFSAERPKGSFSTLEIQRTEQGDSAMYLCASSGNDGRGPIYEQFFGPGTRLTVL.

This clone occurred a few times. This chain joins TRBV7-9 and TRBJ1-2, with TRBD1 identical over 8 bases. The V segment lost 1 base and the J segment 8 bases; nucleotides outside the gene matches: 12. Germline V gene sequence: CDR1 SEHNR, CDR2 FQNEAQ (reference sequence). The CDR3 is 16 residues long. CDR3 amino acids: CASSLEGLDRARGYTF. The CDR3, as DNA: TGTGCCAGCAGCTTAGAAGGCCTGGACAGGGCGCGGGGCTACACCTTC.

This clone was seen a single time. The rearrangement links TRBV5-6 to TRBJ2-5; the match to TRBD1 covers 7 bases. Germline lookup yields CDR1 SGHDT and CDR2 YYEEEE. CDR3 length: 14 amino acids. With 6 bases clipped from V and 3 bases from J, the junction kept 8 bases outside the gene matches. The CDR3 spells CASIEDRKEETQYF. The CDR3 coding sequence is TGTGCCAGCATCGAGGACAGGAAGGAAGAGACCCAGTACTTC. Together with reference TRBV5-6 and TRBJ2-5, the CDR3 gives the full variable domain: DAGVTQSPTHLIKTRGQQVTLRCSPKSGHDTVSWYQQALGQGPQFIFQYYEEEERQRGNFPDRFSGHQFPNYSSELNVNALLLGDSALYLCASIEDRKEETQYFGPGTRLLVL.

The CDR3 DNA is TGTGCCAGCAGCCCCGACCCCAACCACAGGGCAGATACGCAGTATTTT. This codes for CASSPDPNHRADTQYF. The rearrangement joins TRBV4-2 to TRBJ2-3; TRBD1 is a possible D gene (6 bases). The V and J ends lost 4 bases and 4 bases respectively, with 18 bases between them. This CDR3 region has 16 residues. Germline CDR1 and CDR2: LGHNA and YNFKEQ.

The V and J genes are TRBV2 and TRBJ1-4; perhaps TRBD1 as D (5 bases). V lost 7 bases, J lost 1 base, and 13 bases lay in between. Germline assignment: CDR1 SNHLY and CDR2 FYNNEI. The CDR3 sequence is 15 residues long. CDR3 sequence reads: CASNRRGGTNEKLFF. The DNA for the CDR3 is TGTGCCAGCAACCGACGGGGGGGAACTAATGAAAAACTGTTTTTT.

The gene calls are TRBV7-2 and TRBJ2-3; 10 positions match TRBD1. This CDR3 contains 17 residues. Trimming cost V 1 base and J 5 bases; bases outside gene matches: 9. Germline V lookup: CDR1 SGHTA, CDR2 FQGNSA. The DNA for the CDR3 is TGTGCCAGCAGCTTAGTATTGACAGGGGGCTTCAAAGATACGCAGTATTTT. It translates to CASSLVLTGGFKDTQYF. Combining the CDR3 with reference TRBV7-2 and TRBJ2-3 gives the whole variable domain GAGVSQSPSNKVTEKGKDVELRCDPISGHTALYWYRQSLGQGLEFLIYFQGNSAPDKSGLPSDRFSAERTGGSVSTLTIQRTQQEDSAVYLCASSLVLTGGFKDTQYFGPGTRLTVL.

V usage is TRBV19 and J usage is TRBJ1-2; 7 bases align to TRBD1. Germline CDR1 LNHDA, CDR2 SQIVND (reference sequence). The V segment lost 10 bases and the J segment 5 bases; nucleotides outside the gene matches: 13. The CDR3 has 14 amino acids. CDR3 protein: CATGTAQQEYGYTF. The CDR3 DNA reads as TGTGCCACCGGGACAGCCCAACAGGAATATGGCTACACCTTC.

Concerning this clone: A read error may produce the germline difference seen at one junction end. The J gene is TRBJ2-6, the V gene TRBV10-3; 9 positions match TRBD1. The CDR3 spans 15 residues. Germline V gene data show CDR1 as ENHRY and CDR2 as SYGVKD. CDR3 sequence (DNA): TGTGCCATCAGTGATAAGGGACAGGGAGCCAACGGCCTGACTTTC. Protein product: CAISDKGQGANGLTF.

As regards this clone: One end of the junction does not line up with germline, which may come from a read error. The chain uses TRBV18 and TRBJ2-4, with TRBD1 as a possible D gene (5 bases). Germline V gene data show CDR1 as KGHSH and CDR2 as LQKENI. This CDR3 region has 14 residues. The CDR3 loop is CASSDMGQGNSQYF. CDR3 coding DNA: TGTGCCAGCTCGGACATGGGGCAGGGAAACAGTCAGTACTTC.

The rearrangement joins TRBV4-1 to TRBJ2-1, with a tentative D call TRBD1 (5 bases). Looked up from germline, CDR1 is MGHRA and CDR2 is YSYEKL. This CDR3 spans 16 amino acids. The V gene lost 2 bases and the J gene lost 6 bases, with 17 bases spanning the gap. The CDR3 nucleotides read TGCGCCAGCAGCCAACGGCTCCTTGGGGCCGTCAATGAGCAGTTCTTC. Its protein is CASSQRLLGAVNEQFF.